The 9 T cell receptor beta chains below all came from one sample that was sequenced in a study of prognosis after radiotherapy for stage I lung cancer. TCR beta CDR3 amplification from genomic DNA was performed by two-round multiplex PCR. First-round PCR, the initial amplification, used primers specific to each TRBV and TRBJ gene. TCRdb re-derived calls from the multiplex PCR reads in MiXCR, one entry per CDR3 protein. Of more than 15,000 distinct CDR3 sequences in the sample, about 17% were seen once. The specimen comprised PBMCs, sampled before or after stereotactic body radiation therapy (not recorded which). All receptors come from a donor aged 50 or older with non-small cell lung cancer.

This sequence joins TRBV28 and TRBJ2-3; 11 bases line up with TRBD2. V shed 1 base, J shed 2 bases, and the junction held 5 bases outside the gene matches. Per germline, CDR1 MDHEN and CDR2 SYDVKM. The CDR3 is 17 residues long. CDR3 in DNA: TGTGCCAGCAGTTTATCGGTAGCGGGAGGGGTCACAGATACGCAGTATTTT. As protein: CASSLSVAGGVTDTQYF.

About this clonotype itself: This likely stems from a read error, as it lies one base from a far larger clone. This sequence joins TRBV20-1 and TRBJ2-7, with TRBD1 matching 7 bases. Losses at the gene ends were 0 bases for V and 7 bases for J; bases not matched to a gene: 21. Germline V lookup: CDR1 DFQATT, CDR2 SNEGSKA (reference sequence). The CDR3 length is 18 residues. The CDR3 sequence: CSARDHYMRGPGYNEQYF. The CDR3 coding sequence is TGCAGTGCTAGAGATCACTACATGAGGGGGCCTGGGTACAATGAGCAGTACTTC.

This clonotype came up many times. This rearrangement joins TRBV10-3 to TRBJ1-2, with D possibly TRBD1 on 5 matching bases. CDR3 size: 14 residues. Germline loops: CDR1 ENHRY, CDR2 SYGVKD. Trimming took 0 bases from V and 8 from J, leaving 13 bases between them. The CDR3 is CAISESRDRSGYTF. CDR3 DNA sequence: TGTGCCATCAGTGAGTCGAGGGACCGGAGCGGCTACACCTTC.

This clonotype appeared once. This sequence may be a read error, since a much larger clone differs from it by one base. V gene TRBV6-1 combines with J gene TRBJ1-1; perhaps TRBD1 as D (5 bases). Germline V gene data show CDR1 as MNHNS and CDR2 as SASEGT. This CDR3 spans 17 amino acids. V lost 10 bases and J lost 4, with 28 bases in between. The CDR3 sequence: CATLDDRRGSWITEAFF. The CDR3 DNA is TGTGCCACCTTAGACGACCGCCGGGGGAGTTGGATCACTGAAGCTTTCTTT.

This clonotype showed up many times. The gene calls are TRBV6-1 and TRBJ2-7; D may be TRBD2 (6 bases). The V end was cut by 5 bases, the J end by 3 bases, with 17 bases between. Germline assignment: CDR1 MNHNS and CDR2 SASEGT. This CDR3 spans 15 amino acids. Written as DNA, the CDR3 is TGTGCCAGCAGTCAGACTAGGGGCCACTACTACGAGCAGTACTTC. As protein: CASSQTRGHYYEQYF.

There are many counts of this clonotype. This sequence joins TRBV11-3 and TRBJ2-1; no firm D call. Per germline, CDR1 SGHNT and CDR2 YENEEA. Trimming cost V 3 bases and J 2 bases, with 5 bases left between them. The CDR3 is made up of 13 amino acids. The DNA of the CDR3 is TGTGCCAGCAGCTTCGCAGCCTACAATGAGCAGTTCTTC. Its protein product is CASSFAAYNEQFF.

This clonotype was counted many times. The CDR3 nucleotides are TGTGCCAGCAGGTACCGGGACAGCCCCTATGGCTACACCTTC. It encodes CASRYRDSPYGYTF. The V and J genes are TRBV6-2 or TRBV6-3 and TRBJ1-2; TRBD1 matches 7 bases. CDR3 size: 14 residues. Germline V gives CDR1 MNHEY, CDR2 SVGEGT. The junction had 8 bases not matched to a gene; V was cut back by 6 bases and J by 4 bases.

This clonotype occurred many times. V and J are TRBV28 and TRBJ1-1; no firm D call. The V end was cut by 1 base, the J end by 5 bases, with 14 bases between. The germline V gene encodes CDR1 MDHEN and CDR2 SYDVKM. The CDR3 sequence is 15 residues long. DNA of the CDR3: TGTGCCAGCAGTTTATCGGTCAATATAGGAACTGAAGCTTTCTTT. This gives the protein CASSLSVNIGTEAFF.

Many counts were recorded for this clonotype. The genes are TRBV30 and TRBJ1-1; weak D call: TRBD1 (5 bases). The germline V gene has CDR1 GTSNPN and CDR2 SVGIG (reference sequence). Trimming took 5 bases from V and 2 from J, leaving 12 bases between them. This CDR3 contains 13 residues. The CDR3 nucleotides read TGTGCCTGGGCCACCCAGGGCAACACTGAAGCTTTCTTT. Protein product: CAWATQGNTEAFF. The complete variable domain, with remaining parts taken from reference TRBV30 and TRBJ1-1, reads SQTIHQWPATLVQPVGSPLSLECTVEGTSNPNLYWYRQAAGRGLQLLFYSVGIGQISSEVPQNLSASRPQDRQFILSSKKLLLSDSGFYLCAWATQGNTEAFFGQGTRLTVV.